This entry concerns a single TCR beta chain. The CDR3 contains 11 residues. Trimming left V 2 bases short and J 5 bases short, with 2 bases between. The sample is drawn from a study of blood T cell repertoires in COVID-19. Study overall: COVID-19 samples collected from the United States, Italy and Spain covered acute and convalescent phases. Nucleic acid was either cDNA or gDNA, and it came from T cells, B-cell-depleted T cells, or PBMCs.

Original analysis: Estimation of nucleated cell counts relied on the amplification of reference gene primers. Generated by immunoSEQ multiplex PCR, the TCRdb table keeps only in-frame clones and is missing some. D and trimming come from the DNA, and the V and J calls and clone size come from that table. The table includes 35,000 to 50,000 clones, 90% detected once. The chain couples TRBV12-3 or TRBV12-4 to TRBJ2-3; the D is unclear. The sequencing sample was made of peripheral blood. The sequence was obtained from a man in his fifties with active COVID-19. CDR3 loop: CASSLQDTQYF. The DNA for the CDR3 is TGTGCCAGCAGTTTACAAGATACGCAGTATTTT.